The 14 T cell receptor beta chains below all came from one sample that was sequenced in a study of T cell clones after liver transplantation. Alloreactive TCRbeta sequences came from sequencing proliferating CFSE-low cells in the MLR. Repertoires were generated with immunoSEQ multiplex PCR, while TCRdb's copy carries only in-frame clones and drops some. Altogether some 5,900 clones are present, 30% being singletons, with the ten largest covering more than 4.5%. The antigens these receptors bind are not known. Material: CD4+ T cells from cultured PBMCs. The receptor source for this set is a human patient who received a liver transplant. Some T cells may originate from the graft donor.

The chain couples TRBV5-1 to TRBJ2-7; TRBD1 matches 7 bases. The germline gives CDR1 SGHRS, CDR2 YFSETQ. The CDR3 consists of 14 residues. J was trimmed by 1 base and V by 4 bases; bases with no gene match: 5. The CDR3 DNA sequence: TGCGCCAGCAGCCGGACAGGTCCGTCCTACGAGCAGTACTTC. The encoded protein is CASSRTGPSYEQYF.

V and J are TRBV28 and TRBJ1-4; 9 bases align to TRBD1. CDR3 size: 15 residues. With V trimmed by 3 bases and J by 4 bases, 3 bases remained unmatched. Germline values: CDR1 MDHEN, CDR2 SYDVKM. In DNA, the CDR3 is TGTGCCAGCAGTTTGGGGACAGGGTTTAATGAAAAACTGTTTTTT. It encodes CASSLGTGFNEKLFF.

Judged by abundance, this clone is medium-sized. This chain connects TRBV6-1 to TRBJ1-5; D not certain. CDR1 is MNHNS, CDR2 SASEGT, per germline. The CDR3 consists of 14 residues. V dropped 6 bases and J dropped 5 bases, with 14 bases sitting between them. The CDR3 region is CASREVQRDQPQHF. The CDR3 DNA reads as TGTGCCAGCAGGGAGGTACAGCGGGATCAGCCCCAGCATTTT.

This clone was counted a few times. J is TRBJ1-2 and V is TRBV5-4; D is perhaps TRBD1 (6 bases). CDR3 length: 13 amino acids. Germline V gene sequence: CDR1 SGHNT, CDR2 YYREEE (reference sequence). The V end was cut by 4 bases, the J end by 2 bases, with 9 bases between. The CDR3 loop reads CASSPDRNYGYTF. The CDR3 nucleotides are TGTGCCAGCAGCCCGGACAGAAACTATGGCTACACCTTC.

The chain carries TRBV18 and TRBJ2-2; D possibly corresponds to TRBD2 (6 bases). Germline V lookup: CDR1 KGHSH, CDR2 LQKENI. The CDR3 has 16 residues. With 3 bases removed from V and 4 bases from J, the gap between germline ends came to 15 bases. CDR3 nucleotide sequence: TGTGCCAGCTCACCCGTTTCACTAGCCTCCACCGGGGAGCTGTTTTTT. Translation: CASSPVSLASTGELFF.

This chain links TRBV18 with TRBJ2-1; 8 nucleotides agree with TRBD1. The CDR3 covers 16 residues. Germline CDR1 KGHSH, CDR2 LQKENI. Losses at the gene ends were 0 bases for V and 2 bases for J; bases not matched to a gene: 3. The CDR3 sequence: CASSPPSGGAYNEQFF. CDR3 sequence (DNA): TGTGCCAGCTCACCACCTTCAGGGGGCGCCTACAATGAGCAGTTCTTC.

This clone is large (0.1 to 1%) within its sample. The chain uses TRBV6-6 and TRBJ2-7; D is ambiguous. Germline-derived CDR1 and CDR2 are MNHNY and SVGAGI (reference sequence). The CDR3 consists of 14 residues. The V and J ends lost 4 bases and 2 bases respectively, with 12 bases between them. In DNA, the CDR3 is TGTGCCAGCAGTTTAATGCGGACCACCTACGAGCAGTACTTC. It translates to CASSLMRTTYEQYF.

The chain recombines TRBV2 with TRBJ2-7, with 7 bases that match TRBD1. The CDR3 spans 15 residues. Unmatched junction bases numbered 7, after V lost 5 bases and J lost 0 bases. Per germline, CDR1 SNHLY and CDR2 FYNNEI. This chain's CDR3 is CASSYRGRSSYEQYF. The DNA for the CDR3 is TGTGCCAGCAGTTACAGGGGACGGAGCTCCTACGAGCAGTACTTC. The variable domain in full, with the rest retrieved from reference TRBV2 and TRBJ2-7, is EPEVTQTPSHQVTQMGQEVILRCVPISNHLYFYWYRQILGQKVEFLVSFYNNEISEKSEIFDDQFSVERPDGSNFTLKIRSTKLEDSAMYFCASSYRGRSSYEQYFGPGTRLTVT.

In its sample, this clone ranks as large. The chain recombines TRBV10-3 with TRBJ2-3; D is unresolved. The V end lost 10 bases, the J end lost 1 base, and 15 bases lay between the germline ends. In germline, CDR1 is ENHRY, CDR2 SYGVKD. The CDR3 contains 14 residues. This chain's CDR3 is CATSFGQRTDTQYF. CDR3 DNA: TGTGCCACCTCATTTGGGCAGCGCACAGATACGCAGTATTTT.

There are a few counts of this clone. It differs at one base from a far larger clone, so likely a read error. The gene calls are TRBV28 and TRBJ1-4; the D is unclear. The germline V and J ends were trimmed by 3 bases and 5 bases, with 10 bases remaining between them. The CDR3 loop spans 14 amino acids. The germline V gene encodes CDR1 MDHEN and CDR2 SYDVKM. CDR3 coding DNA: TGTGCCAGCAGTTTCCCTCGACAAAATGAAAAACTGTTTTTT. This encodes CASSFPRQNEKLFF.

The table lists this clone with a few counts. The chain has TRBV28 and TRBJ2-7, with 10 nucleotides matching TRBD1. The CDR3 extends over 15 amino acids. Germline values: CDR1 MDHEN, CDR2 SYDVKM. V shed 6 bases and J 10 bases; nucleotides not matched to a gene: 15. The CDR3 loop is CASSQPPGQGRPQYF. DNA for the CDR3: TGTGCCAGCAGCCAACCCCCGGGACAGGGGCGCCCACAGTACTTC. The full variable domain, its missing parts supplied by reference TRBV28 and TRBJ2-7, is DVKVTQSSRYLVKRTGEKVFLECVQDMDHENMFWYRQDPGLGLRLIYFSYDVKMKEKGDIPEGYSVSREKKERFSLILESASTNQTSMYLCASSQPPGQGRPQYFGPGTRLTVT.

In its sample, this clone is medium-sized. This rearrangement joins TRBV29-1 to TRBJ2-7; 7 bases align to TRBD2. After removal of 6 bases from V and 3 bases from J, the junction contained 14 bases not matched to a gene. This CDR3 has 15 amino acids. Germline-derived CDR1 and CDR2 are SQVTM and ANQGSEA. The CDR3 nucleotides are TGCAGCGTCCCCCCCGGACTAGATGAGGACTACGAGCAGTACTTC. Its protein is CSVPPGLDEDYEQYF.

This CDR3 reads CASSEQGADNSPLHF. The CDR3 nucleotides read TGTGCCAGCAGCGAACAGGGGGCTGATAATTCACCCCTCCACTTT. The chain carries TRBV2 and TRBJ1-6; 9 bases agree with TRBD1. Germline CDR1 reads SNHLY; CDR2 reads FYNNEI. The CDR3 spans 15 residues. V lost 6 bases to trimming and J lost 5 bases; unmatched junction nucleotides: 5.

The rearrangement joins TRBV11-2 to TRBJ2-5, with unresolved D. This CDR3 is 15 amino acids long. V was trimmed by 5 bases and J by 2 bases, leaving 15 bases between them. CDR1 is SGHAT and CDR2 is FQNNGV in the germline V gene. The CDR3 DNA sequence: TGTGCCAGCAGCCGACGTCACGGCCCGCAAGAGACCCAGTACTTC. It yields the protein CASSRRHGPQETQYF.